This T cell receptor (beta chain) stems from a study of T cell responses to AZD1222 COVID-19 vaccine. Produced via immunoSEQ multiplex PCR; TCRdb's table is partial and in-frame only. The sample records 86,000 or so clones, about nine tenths being singletons. J lost 4 bases, V lost 4 bases, and 3 bases had no gene match. Germline values: CDR1 SGHRS, CDR2 YFSETQ. The CDR3 is 15 residues long. This rearrangement joins TRBV5-1 to TRBJ1-5, with 12 bases lining up with TRBD1. The receptor was derived from an adult in good health. Sequencing was performed on peripheral blood, taken on day 0 of AZD1222 vaccination. Written as DNA, the CDR3 is TGCGCCAGCAGCCTGGGACAGGGGGCAAATCAGCCCCAGCATTTT. Its protein product is CASSLGQGANQPQHF.